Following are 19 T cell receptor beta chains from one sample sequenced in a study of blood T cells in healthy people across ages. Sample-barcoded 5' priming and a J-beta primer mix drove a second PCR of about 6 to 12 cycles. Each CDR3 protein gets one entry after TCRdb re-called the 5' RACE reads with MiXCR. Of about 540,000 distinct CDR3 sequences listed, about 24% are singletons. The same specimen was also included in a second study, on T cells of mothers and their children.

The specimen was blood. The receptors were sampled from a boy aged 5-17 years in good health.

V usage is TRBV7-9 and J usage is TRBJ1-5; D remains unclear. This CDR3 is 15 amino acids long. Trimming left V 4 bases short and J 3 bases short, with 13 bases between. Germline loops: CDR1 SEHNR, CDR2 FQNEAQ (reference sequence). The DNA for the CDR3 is TGTGCCAGCAGCTCCGGTGGTTCGTTCAATCAGCCCCAGCATTTT. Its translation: CASSSGGSFNQPQHF.

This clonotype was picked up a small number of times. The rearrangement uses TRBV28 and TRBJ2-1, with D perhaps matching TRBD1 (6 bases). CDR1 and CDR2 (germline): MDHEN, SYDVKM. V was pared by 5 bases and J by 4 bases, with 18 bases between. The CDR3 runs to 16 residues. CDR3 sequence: CASSNLGLQGYNEQFF. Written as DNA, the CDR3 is TGTGCCAGCAGTAATTTAGGGCTTCAGGGGTACAATGAGCAGTTCTTC.

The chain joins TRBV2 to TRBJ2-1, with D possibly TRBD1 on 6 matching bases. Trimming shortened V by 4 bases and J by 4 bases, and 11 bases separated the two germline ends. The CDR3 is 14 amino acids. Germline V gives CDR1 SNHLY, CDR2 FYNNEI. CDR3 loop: CASSANREYNEQFF. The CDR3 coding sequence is TGTGCCAGCAGTGCTAACAGGGAATACAATGAGCAGTTCTTC.

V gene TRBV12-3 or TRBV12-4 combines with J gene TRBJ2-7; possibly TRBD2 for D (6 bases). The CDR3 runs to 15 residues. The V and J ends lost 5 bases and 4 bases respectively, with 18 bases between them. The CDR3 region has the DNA TGTGCCAGCAGTGCCTCGGGCGGAGGAGGGTACGAGCAGTACTTC. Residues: CASSASGGGGYEQYF.

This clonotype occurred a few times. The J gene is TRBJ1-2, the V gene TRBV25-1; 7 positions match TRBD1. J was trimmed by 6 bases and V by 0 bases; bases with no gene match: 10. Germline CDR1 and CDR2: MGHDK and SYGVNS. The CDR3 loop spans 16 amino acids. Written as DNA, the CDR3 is TGTGCCAGCAGTGAATATATCGGGACAGACGTACATGGCTACACCTTC. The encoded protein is CASSEYIGTDVHGYTF.

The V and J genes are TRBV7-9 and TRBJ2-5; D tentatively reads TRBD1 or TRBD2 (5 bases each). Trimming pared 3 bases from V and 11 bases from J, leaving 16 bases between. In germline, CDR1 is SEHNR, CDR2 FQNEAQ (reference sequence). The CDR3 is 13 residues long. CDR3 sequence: CASSLGPRGEQYF. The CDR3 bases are TGTGCCAGCAGCTTGGGACCACGGGGAGAGCAGTACTTC.

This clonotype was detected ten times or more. CDR3 DNA sequence: TGTGCCAGCAGGGGTGAAAAACTGTTTTTT. Encoded protein: CASRGEKLFF. The rearrangement joins TRBV28 to TRBJ1-4; D gene unclear. The length of the CDR3 is 10 residues. Germline V gene data show CDR1 as MDHEN and CDR2 as SYDVKM. With 6 bases removed from V and 7 bases from J, the gap between germline ends came to 3 bases.

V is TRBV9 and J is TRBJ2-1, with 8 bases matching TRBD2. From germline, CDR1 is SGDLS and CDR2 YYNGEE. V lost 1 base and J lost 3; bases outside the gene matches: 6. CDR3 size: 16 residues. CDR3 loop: CASSVSGGAVYNEQFF. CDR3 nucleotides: TGTGCCAGCAGCGTATCCGGGGGGGCCGTCTACAATGAGCAGTTCTTC.

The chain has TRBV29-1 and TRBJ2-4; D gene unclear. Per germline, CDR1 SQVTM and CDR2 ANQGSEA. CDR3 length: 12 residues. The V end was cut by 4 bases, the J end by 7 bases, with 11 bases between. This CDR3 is CSVAFTWNIQYF. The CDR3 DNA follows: TGCAGCGTTGCGTTTACCTGGAACATTCAGTACTTC.

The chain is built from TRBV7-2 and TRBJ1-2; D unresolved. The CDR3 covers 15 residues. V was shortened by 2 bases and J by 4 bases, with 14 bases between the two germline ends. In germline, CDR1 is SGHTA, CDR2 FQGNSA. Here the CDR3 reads CASSLTRSSTYGYTF. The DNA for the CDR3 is TGTGCCAGCAGCTTAACGAGGAGCTCGACCTATGGCTACACCTTC.

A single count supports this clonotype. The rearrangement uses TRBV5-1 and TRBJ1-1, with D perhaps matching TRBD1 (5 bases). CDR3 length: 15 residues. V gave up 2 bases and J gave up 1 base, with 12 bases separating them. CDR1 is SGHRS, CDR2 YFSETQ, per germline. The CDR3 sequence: CASSFGARGNTEAFF. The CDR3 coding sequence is TGCGCCAGCAGCTTCGGGGCCCGGGGGAACACTGAAGCTTTCTTT. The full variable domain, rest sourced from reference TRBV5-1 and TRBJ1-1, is KAGVTQTPRYLIKTRGQQVTLSCSPISGHRSVSWYQQTPGQGLQFLFEYFSETQRNKGNFPGRFSGRQFSNSRSEMNVSTLELGDSALYLCASSFGARGNTEAFFGQGTRLTVV.

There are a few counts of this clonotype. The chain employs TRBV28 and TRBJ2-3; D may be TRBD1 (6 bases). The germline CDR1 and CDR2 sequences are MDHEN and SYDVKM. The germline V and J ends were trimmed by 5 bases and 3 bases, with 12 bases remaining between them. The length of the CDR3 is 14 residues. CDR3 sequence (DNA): TGTGCCAGCAGTAGTCAGGGGCAGACAGATACGCAGTATTTT. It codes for CASSSQGQTDTQYF.

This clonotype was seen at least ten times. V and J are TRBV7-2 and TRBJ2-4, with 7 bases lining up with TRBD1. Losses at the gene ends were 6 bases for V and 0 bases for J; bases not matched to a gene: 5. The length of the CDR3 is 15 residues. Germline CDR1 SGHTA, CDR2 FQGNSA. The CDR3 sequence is CASRGTAEAKNIQYF. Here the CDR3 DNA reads TGTGCCAGCAGAGGGACAGCCGAAGCCAAAAACATTCAGTACTTC.

CDR3 in amino acids: CSVDRQGRGNQPQHF. The CDR3 bases are TGCAGCGTTGATAGACAGGGCAGAGGCAATCAGCCCCAGCATTTT. V usage is TRBV29-1 and J usage is TRBJ1-5; 7 bases are shared with TRBD1. Looked up from germline, CDR1 is SQVTM and CDR2 is ANQGSEA. The CDR3 length is 15 residues. With 3 bases clipped from V and 2 bases from J, the junction kept 7 bases outside the gene matches.

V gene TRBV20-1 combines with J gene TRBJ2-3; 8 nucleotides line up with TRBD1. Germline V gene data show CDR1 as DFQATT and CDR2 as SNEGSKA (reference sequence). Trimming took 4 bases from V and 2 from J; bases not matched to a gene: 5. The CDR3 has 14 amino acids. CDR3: CSAMDRAITDTQYF. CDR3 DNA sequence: TGCAGTGCTATGGACAGGGCGATCACAGATACGCAGTATTTT.

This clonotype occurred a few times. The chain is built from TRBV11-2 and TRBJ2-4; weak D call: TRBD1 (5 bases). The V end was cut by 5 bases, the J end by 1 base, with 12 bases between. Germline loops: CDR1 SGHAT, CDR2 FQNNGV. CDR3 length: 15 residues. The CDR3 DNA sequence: TGTGCCAGCAGCCCAGGGCCAGTGGCCAAAAACATTCAGTACTTC. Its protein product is CASSPGPVAKNIQYF.

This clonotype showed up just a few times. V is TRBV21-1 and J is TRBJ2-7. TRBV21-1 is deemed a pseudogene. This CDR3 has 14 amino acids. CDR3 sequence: CASIIPQYTYEQYF. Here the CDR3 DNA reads TGTGCCAGCATAATTCCGCAGTACACCTACGAGCAGTACTTC.

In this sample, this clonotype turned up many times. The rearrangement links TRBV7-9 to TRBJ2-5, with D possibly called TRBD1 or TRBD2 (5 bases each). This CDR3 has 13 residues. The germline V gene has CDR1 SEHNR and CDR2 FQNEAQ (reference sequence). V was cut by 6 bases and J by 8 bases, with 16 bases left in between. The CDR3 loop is CASSTGTRGTQYF. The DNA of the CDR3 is TGTGCCAGCAGTACGGGCACTAGGGGAACCCAGTACTTC.

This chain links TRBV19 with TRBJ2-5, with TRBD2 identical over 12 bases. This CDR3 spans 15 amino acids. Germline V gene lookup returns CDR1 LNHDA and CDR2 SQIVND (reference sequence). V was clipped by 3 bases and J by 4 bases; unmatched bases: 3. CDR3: CASSIGTSGLETQYF. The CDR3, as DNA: TGTGCCAGTAGTATTGGGACTAGCGGGCTAGAGACCCAGTACTTC.